The TCR beta chain under discussion was sequenced for a study of CD8 T cells in ankylosing spondylitis (dated by TCRdb to about 2017). At the level of the whole study: T cell receptor beta repertoires were profiled in healthy donors and ankylosing spondylitis patients so that disease-linked TCR variants could be found. The full study cohort was made up of approximately 27 ankylosing spondylitis patients and 108 healthy donors. Peripheral blood samples were taken, and synovial fluid was additionally collected from ankylosing spondylitis patients. Beyond this particular receptor, the publication reports: Some motif variants were previously reported in synovial fluid and blood of reactive arthritis patients, suggesting common disease-initiation mechanisms. Significant enrichment of the disease-linked clones was reported in matched synovial fluid samples from ankylosing spondylitis patients. Blood from ankylosing spondylitis patients appeared to be characterized by a TCR beta motif made up of seven or eight highly homologous amino acid variants. The disease-linked clones showed a CD8+ phenotype and occurred at relatively low frequencies in peripheral blood.

Sequencing relied on an Illumina HiSeq 2500. TCR beta libraries were prepared by quantitative 5'-RACE with molecular barcodes. In the paper's pipeline: Disease-linked TCR variants were identified with a new computational method built on a probabilistic model of VDJ rearrangement. Through fastp at Q25 and MiXCR, TCRdb rebuilt clones from the public reads, retaining in-frame beta chains. For every CDR3 protein sequence, its rows merge into one entry that carries the most common genes and DNA. It is TCRdb's table, rather than the study itself, that gives the V and J calls and clone size. The sample yields about 130,000 distinct CDR3 sequences; roughly 13% were counted once. Under 3% of the sample is held by the ten biggest clonotypes. This clonotype came up many times. It lacks a known antigen. There are no base qualities to consult, and no much larger clone falls within one base. V lost 4 bases and J lost 7 bases, and the count of bases not matched to a germline gene is 5. The CDR3 sequence holds 15 residues, the cysteine and phenylalanine included. The read is trimmed to its CDR3 DNA, 45 bases read in frame from base 1. CDR1 SGHRS and CDR2 YFSETQ are derived from the germline V gene.

The sequenced sample consisted of blood, either unsorted or a sorted T cell fraction (not recorded which). The receptor was isolated from a female donor with ankylosing spondylitis or in good health (not recorded which). The chain is assembled from TRBV5-1 and TRBJ1-6, with 10 middle bases fitting TRBD1. The nucleotide sequence reads as follows: TGCGCCAGCAGCCCGCGACAGGGGGCGAATTCACCCCTCCACTTT. It translates as CASSPRQGANSPLHF.